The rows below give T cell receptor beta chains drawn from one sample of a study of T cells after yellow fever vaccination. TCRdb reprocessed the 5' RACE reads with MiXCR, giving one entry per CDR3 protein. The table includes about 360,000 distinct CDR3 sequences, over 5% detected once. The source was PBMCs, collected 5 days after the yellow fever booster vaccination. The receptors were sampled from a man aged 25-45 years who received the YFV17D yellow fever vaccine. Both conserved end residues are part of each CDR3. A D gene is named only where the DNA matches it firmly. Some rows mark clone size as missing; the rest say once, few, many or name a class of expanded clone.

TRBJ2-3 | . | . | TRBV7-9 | CASSFRPGDTQYF | TGTGCCAGCAGCTTTCGTCCCGGAGATACGCAGTATTTT
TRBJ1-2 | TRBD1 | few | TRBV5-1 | CASSEPGQGIRGYTF | TGCGCCAGCAGCGAACCGGGACAGGGCATTCGTGGCTACACCTTC
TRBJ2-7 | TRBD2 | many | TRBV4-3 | CASSQDTSGTYEQYF | TGCGCCAGCAGCCAAGATACTAGCGGTACCTACGAGCAGTACTTC
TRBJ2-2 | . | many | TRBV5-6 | CASSQNLLDANTGELFF | TGTGCCAGCAGCCAAAATCTACTTGACGCGAACACCGGGGAGCTGTTTTTT
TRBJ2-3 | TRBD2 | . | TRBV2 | CASTERLALGDTQYF | TGTGCCAGCACCGAACGACTAGCCCTGGGGGATACGCAGTATTTT
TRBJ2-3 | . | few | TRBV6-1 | CASRVRLSTDTQYF | TGTGCCAGCAGGGTCCGGCTTAGCACAGATACGCAGTATTTT
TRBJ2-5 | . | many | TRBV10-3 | CAISEAQETQYF | TGTGCCATCAGTGAAGCGCAAGAGACCCAGTACTTC
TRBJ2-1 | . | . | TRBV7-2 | CASSLSPGNHNEQFF | TGTGCCAGCAGCTTAAGTCCGGGAAATCACAATGAGCAGTTCTTC
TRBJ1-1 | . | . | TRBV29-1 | CSVEDSSNTEAFF | TGCAGCGTTGAAGATTCCTCGAACACTGAAGCTTTCTTT
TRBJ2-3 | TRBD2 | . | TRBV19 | CASSTGTSSTQYF | TGTGCCAGTAGTACCGGGACTAGCTCGACGCAGTATTTT
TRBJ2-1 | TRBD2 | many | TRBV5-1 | CASSPEGGRTAYNEQFF | TGCGCCAGCAGCCCGGAGGGCGGGAGGACGGCCTACAATGAGCAGTTCTTC
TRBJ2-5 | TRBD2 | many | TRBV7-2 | CASSSRLASREETQYF | TGTGCCAGCAGCTCTAGACTAGCTTCTAGAGAAGAGACCCAGTACTTC
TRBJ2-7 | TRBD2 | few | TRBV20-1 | CSASSPPGLADYEQYF | TGCAGTGCCAGTTCCCCCCCCGGACTAGCGGACTACGAGCAGTACTTC
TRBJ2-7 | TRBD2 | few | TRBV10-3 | CAIRAIAGGVHEQYF | TGTGCCATCAGAGCTATAGCGGGAGGTGTCCACGAGCAGTACTTC
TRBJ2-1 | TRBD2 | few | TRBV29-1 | CSVREEPYNEQFF | TGCAGCGTCCGGGAGGAGCCATACAATGAGCAGTTCTTC
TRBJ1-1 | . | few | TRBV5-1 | CASTPTGEGTEAFF | TGCGCCAGCACCCCGACAGGAGAAGGCACTGAAGCTTTCTTT
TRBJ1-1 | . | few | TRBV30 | CAWSYDRSGEAFF | TGTGCCTGGAGTTACGACAGGTCCGGCGAAGCTTTCTTT
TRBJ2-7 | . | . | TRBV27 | CASSLLRGFGEQYF | TGTGCCAGCAGTTTATTAAGGGGCTTCGGGGAGCAGTACTTC
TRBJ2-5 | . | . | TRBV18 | CASSEMRRPLETQYF | TGTGCCAGCTCTGAGATGAGAAGGCCCCTGGAGACCCAGTACTTC
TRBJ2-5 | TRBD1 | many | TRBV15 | CATSNGTVEETQYF | TGTGCCACCAGCAACGGGACAGTAGAAGAGACCCAGTACTTC
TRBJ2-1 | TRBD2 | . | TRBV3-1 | CASSQYGGRHNEQFF | TGTGCCAGCAGCCAATACGGCGGGAGGCACAATGAGCAGTTCTTC
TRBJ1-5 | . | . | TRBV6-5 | CASSHYLGNQPQHF | TGTGCCAGCAGTCATTACCTGGGCAATCAGCCCCAGCATTTT
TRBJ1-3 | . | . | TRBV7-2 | CASSFTRTATIYF | TGTGCCAGCAGCTTTACCCGGACCGCCACCATATATTTT
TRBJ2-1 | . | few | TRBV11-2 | CASNPGLSYNEQFF | TGTGCCAGCAATCCGGGACTTTCCTACAATGAGCAGTTCTTC
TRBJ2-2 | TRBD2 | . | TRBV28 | CASSLAGTSGVGELFF | TGTGCCAGCAGTCTTGCTGGGACTAGCGGGGTCGGGGAGCTGTTTTTT
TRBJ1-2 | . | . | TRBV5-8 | CASSLYRGGGYTF | TGTGCCAGCAGCTTGTATCGGGGGGGAGGCTACACCTTC
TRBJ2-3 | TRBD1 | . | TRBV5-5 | CASSFGQGSADTQYF | TGTGCCAGCAGCTTTGGACAGGGAAGCGCAGATACGCAGTATTTT
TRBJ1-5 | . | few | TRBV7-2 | CASSRRGGTGNQPQHF | TGTGCCAGCAGCCGACGGGGGGGAACGGGCAATCAGCCCCAGCATTTT